The present TCR beta chain was sequenced within a study of T cell repertoires in cytomegalovirus infection. On the study more broadly: It was the public TCR beta signatures that indicated both CMV infection and matching HLA type. Study conclusions and caveats: Summed public TCR beta family frequency identified CMV carriers bearing the relevant HLA. CMV-specific TCR beta clonotypes restricted by HLA-C were the ones dominating the ex vivo response.

MiXCR was run by TCRdb on the reads, yielding one entry per CDR3 protein. The table lists approximately 630,000 distinct CDR3 sequences, about 24% of them singletons, with less than 9.5% in the top ten. This clonotype was recorded many times. Its antigen is currently unknown. The sample was CD8+ T cells from PBMCs. The TCR comes from a human donor in good health (CMV status not recorded). Some clones in this sample may be carry-over from other donors' samples.

The chain's CDR3 is CASSLTNSYTEAFF. For the CDR3, the DNA is TGTGCCAGCAGCTTGACAAACAGTTACACTGAAGCTTTCTTT. V gene TRBV7-6 combines with J gene TRBJ1-1; no definite D call. The CDR3 is 14 amino acids. Trimming removed 3 bases from V and 3 bases from J, with 11 bases in between. CDR1 is SGHVS and CDR2 is FNYEAQ in the germline V gene.